This T cell receptor beta chain was recorded in a study of T cells in Graves' hyperthyroidism and ophthalmopathy. Turning to this clonotype: This clone may be a read error of a much larger clone one base away.

The source material, RNA transcripts, was used to amplify TCR beta CDR3 regions. HTBI primers were employed in a first-round RT-PCR of the TCR CDR3. A single record per CDR3 protein comes from TCRdb applying MiXCR to the multiplex PCR reads. The data hold 200,000 to 250,000 distinct CDR3 sequences, with about 15% observed a single time. The CDR3 spans 15 residues. CDR1 is MNHEY and CDR2 is SVGEGT in the germline V gene. V lost 6 bases to trimming and J lost 0 bases; unmatched junction nucleotides: 5. The chain couples TRBV6-2 or TRBV6-3 to TRBJ1-5; 7 bases match TRBD1. Sequences were obtained from blood. The TCR sequence derives from a man aged 45 to 65 with Graves' hyperthyroidism. CDR3 DNA sequence: TGTGCCAGCAGGGGGGGACAGTATAGCAATCAGCCCCAGCATTTT. Its translation is CASRGGQYSNQPQHF.